What follows are 10 T cell receptor beta chains derived from one specimen sequenced in a study of OX40 agonist ivuxolimab in advanced cancers. The protocol was immunoSEQ multiplex PCR, while the TCRdb copy is restricted to in-frame clones and leaves out a portion. The sample records about 78,000 clones, roughly 84% being singletons. This specimen was CD4+ or CD8+ T cells sorted from blood, taken in a trial of the OX40 agonist ivuxolimab. These receptors all stem from an adult with an advanced solid tumor such as melanoma, head and neck, liver or kidney cancer.

V and J are TRBV29-1 and TRBJ2-7; D is possibly TRBD1 (6 bases). The V end was cut by 5 bases, the J end by 1 base, with 9 bases between. Germline V gene data show CDR1 as SQVTM and CDR2 as ANQGSEA. The CDR3 consists of 12 residues. This chain's CDR3 is CSVKQGSYEQYF. The CDR3 nucleotides read TGCAGCGTTAAACAGGGTTCCTACGAGCAGTACTTC.

The rearrangement uses TRBV7-2 and TRBJ2-3, with TRBD2 matching over 11 bases. CDR3 length: 16 amino acids. Germline CDR1 reads SGHTA; CDR2 reads FQGNSA. The V and J ends lost 4 bases and 1 base, in that order; junction bases with no gene match: 4. This CDR3 is CASSSRLAGRTDTQYF. The CDR3 bases are TGTGCCAGCAGCTCACGACTAGCGGGACGCACAGATACGCAGTATTTT.

The sample holds a few counts of this clone. The rearrangement joins TRBV6-6 to TRBJ2-7, with a weak D call TRBD2 (5 bases). Trimming took off 5 bases at V and 1 base at J, with 15 bases between the two ends. Germline CDR1 reads MNHNY; CDR2 reads SVGAGI (reference sequence). This CDR3 has 15 amino acids. The CDR3 region has the DNA TGTGCCAGCAGTCCAGGAGGTCCTCCATCCTACGAGCAGTACTTC. This encodes CASSPGGPPSYEQYF.

The J gene is TRBJ1-1, the V gene TRBV29-1; D not certain. The CDR3 spans 15 residues. Germline loops: CDR1 SQVTM, CDR2 ANQGSEA. The ends were cut back, 3 bases at V and 0 bases at J, with 14 bases in the middle. CDR3 in amino acids: CSVEPTAILNTEAFF. The DNA for the CDR3 is TGCAGCGTTGAGCCAACTGCAATCTTGAACACTGAAGCTTTCTTT.

The CDR3 region has the DNA TGTGCCAGCACCCTAAACCTTGGAGGGAACACCGGGGAGCTGTTTTTT. Its protein is CASTLNLGGNTGELFF. The rearrangement joins TRBV5-8 to TRBJ2-2; D may be TRBD2 (5 bases). Germline assignment: CDR1 SGHTS and CDR2 YDEGEE. The CDR3 runs to 16 residues. Trimming stripped 6 bases from V and 1 base from J, with 16 bases between.

The J gene is TRBJ1-5, the V gene TRBV19; TRBD1 might be the D (5 bases). The germline CDR1 and CDR2 sequences are LNHDA and SQIVND (reference sequence). The ends were cut back, 0 bases at V and 7 bases at J, with 16 bases in the middle. The CDR3 is made up of 16 amino acids. CDR3 residues: CASSIEGGEFRQPQHF. CDR3 in DNA: TGTGCCAGTAGTATAGAGGGGGGTGAATTCAGGCAGCCCCAGCATTTT.

The rearrangement uses TRBV27 and TRBJ2-7, with 9 bases that match TRBD1. V lost 3 bases to trimming and J lost 5 bases; unmatched junction nucleotides: 5. The germline gives CDR1 MNHEY, CDR2 SMNVEV (reference sequence). There are 14 residues in the CDR3. The CDR3: CASSLTGGVDEQYF. CDR3 nucleotides: TGTGCCAGCAGTTTGACAGGGGGTGTCGACGAGCAGTACTTC.

This clone showed up just a few times. The J gene is TRBJ1-2, the V gene TRBV7-9; 10 bases agree with TRBD1. The V and J ends lost 1 base and 2 bases, in that order; junction bases with no gene match: 10. This CDR3 is 18 amino acids long. Germline CDR1 and CDR2: SEHNR and FQNEAQ (reference sequence). The CDR3 bases are TGTGCCAGCAGCTTAGTTGGGGACAGGGGAGTCTGGAACTATGGCTACACCTTC. Encoded protein: CASSLVGDRGVWNYGYTF.

The chain employs TRBV28 and TRBJ1-1; 8 bases align to TRBD1. J lost 1 base, V lost 7 bases, and 8 bases had no gene match. This CDR3 is 15 amino acids long. The V gene's germline CDR1 is MDHEN and CDR2 SYDVKM. The CDR3 here is CASTPWDRTNTEAFF. Here the CDR3 DNA reads TGTGCCAGCACTCCCTGGGACAGGACGAACACTGAAGCTTTCTTT.

The CDR3 here is CSVEENYGYTF. In DNA form, the CDR3 reads TGCAGCGTTGAAGAGAACTATGGCTACACCTTC. V is TRBV29-1 and J is TRBJ1-2; D unclear. There are 11 residues in the CDR3. Per the germline V gene, CDR1 is SQVTM and CDR2 is ANQGSEA. Trimming shortened V by 0 bases and J by 2 bases, and 1 base separated the two germline ends.